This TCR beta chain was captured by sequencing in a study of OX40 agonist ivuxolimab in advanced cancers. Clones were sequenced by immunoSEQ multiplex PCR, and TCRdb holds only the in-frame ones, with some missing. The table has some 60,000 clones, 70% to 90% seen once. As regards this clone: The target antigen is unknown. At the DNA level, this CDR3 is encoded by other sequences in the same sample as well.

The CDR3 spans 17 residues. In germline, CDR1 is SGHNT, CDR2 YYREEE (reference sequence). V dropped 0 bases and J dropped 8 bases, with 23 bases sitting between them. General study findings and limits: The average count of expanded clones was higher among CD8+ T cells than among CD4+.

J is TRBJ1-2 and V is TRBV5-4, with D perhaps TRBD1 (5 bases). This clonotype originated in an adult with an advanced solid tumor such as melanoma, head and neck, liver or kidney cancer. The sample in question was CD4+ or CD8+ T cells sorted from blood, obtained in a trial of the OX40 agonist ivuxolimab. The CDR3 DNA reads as TGTGCCAGCAGCTTGGGCGGAGGGCAGGGAGCTGATCTGGGCTACACCTTC. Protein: CASSLGGGQGADLGYTF.